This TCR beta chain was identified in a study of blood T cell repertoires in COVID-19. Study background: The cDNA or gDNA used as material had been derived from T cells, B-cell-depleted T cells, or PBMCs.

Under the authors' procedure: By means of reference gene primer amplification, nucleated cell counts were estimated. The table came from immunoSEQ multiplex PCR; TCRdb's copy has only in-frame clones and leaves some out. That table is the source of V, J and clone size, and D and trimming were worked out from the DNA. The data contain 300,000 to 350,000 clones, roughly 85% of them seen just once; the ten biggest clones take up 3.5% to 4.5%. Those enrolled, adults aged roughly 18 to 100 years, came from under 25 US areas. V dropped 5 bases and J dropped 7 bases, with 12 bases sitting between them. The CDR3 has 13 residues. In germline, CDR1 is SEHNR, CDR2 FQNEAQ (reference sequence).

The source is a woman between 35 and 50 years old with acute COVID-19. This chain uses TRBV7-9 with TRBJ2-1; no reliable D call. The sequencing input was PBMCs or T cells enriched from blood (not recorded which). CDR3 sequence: CASSKRLENEQFF. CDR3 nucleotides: TGTGCCAGCAGCAAGCGACTCGAGAATGAGCAGTTCTTC.